The next 9 T cell receptor beta chains were all read from a single sample in a study of control samples from healthy donors and cancer patients. Sequencing used immunoSEQ multiplex PCR; TCRdb keeps in-frame clones, though not all of them. The data show over 90,000 clones, with roughly 89% seen just once and about 18% held by the top ten. Sequencing was performed on PBMCs. These TCRs come from a man between 60 and 75 years old with lung cancer.

The chain recombines TRBV6-5 with TRBJ1-1; 9 bases are a match to TRBD1. Per germline, CDR1 MNHEY and CDR2 SVGAGI. With 7 bases clipped from V and 4 bases from J, the junction kept 10 bases outside the gene matches. The CDR3 covers 15 residues. The CDR3 sequence: CASTLQGARGTEAFF. CDR3 DNA: TGTGCCAGCACATTACAGGGGGCTCGTGGCACTGAAGCTTTCTTT.

The genes are TRBV6-1 and TRBJ1-2; D unclear. The CDR3 is 13 amino acids. V was shortened by 1 base and J by 5 bases, with 8 bases between the two germline ends. Germline V gene sequence: CDR1 MNHNS, CDR2 SASEGT. The CDR3, as DNA: TGTGCCAGCAGTGAAGGGAACGCATATGGCTACACCTTC. Translated: CASSEGNAYGYTF.

This clone was recorded only once. V is TRBV5-1 and J is TRBJ2-6; a possible D gene is TRBD2 (6 bases). Trimming stripped 0 bases from V and 4 bases from J, with 17 bases between. CDR1 and CDR2 (germline): SGHRS, YFSETQ. The CDR3 extends over 18 amino acids. The CDR3, as DNA: TGCGCCAGCAGCTTGGTTGCGGGGATTGGTTCCGGGGCCAACGTCCTGACTTTC. This translates into CASSLVAGIGSGANVLTF.

CDR3 in amino acids: CASSDASVGYNEQFF. In DNA form, the CDR3 reads TGTGCCAGCAGTGACGCTAGCGTCGGCTACAATGAGCAGTTCTTC. The chain joins TRBV6-4 to TRBJ2-1, with D possibly being TRBD2 (6 bases). The germline CDR1 and CDR2 sequences are MRHNA and SNTAGT. Deletions cut 2 bases from V and 3 bases from J, with 11 bases between. The CDR3 spans 15 residues.

The chain carries TRBV27 and TRBJ1-1; no clear D. CDR1 and CDR2 from the germline V gene are MNHEY and SMNVEV (reference sequence). Trimming took off 6 bases at V and 1 base at J, with 18 bases between the two ends. This CDR3 has 16 residues. The chain's CDR3 is CASRPTIGIRNTEAFF. DNA for the CDR3: TGTGCCAGCAGACCAACCATAGGCATTCGGAACACTGAAGCTTTCTTT.

The rearrangement uses TRBV11-1 and TRBJ1-4; D gene ambiguous. The CDR3 spans 15 residues. Germline V gives CDR1 SGHAT, CDR2 FQDESV (reference sequence). The V end was cut by 1 base, the J end by 10 bases, with 16 bases between. CDR3 region: CASSLDVGSGRKLFF. The CDR3 bases are TGTGCCAGCAGCTTAGATGTGGGGTCCGGACGAAAACTGTTTTTT.

The chain's CDR3 is CASSPTGGSPTQYF. Written as DNA, the CDR3 is TGCGCCAGCAGCCCTACTGGGGGGTCCCCGACCCAGTACTTC. The V and J genes are TRBV4-1 and TRBJ2-5; a possible D gene is TRBD2 (6 bases). The germline gives CDR1 MGHRA, CDR2 YSYEKL. The CDR3 is 14 residues long. Trimming took 4 bases from V and 7 from J, leaving 16 bases between them.

The chain recombines TRBV30 with TRBJ1-4, with 7 bases matching TRBD1. The CDR3 runs to 17 residues. With V trimmed by 4 bases and J by 8 bases, 19 bases remained unmatched. Per germline, CDR1 GTSNPN and CDR2 SVGIG (reference sequence). The chain's CDR3 is CAWMQEGQWEEREKLFF. In DNA form, the CDR3 reads TGTGCCTGGATGCAAGAGGGACAGTGGGAGGAGAGGGAAAAACTGTTTTTT.

The chain employs TRBV7-7 and TRBJ2-5; D might be TRBD1 (6 bases). Per germline, CDR1 SSHAT and CDR2 FNYEAQ (reference sequence). The CDR3 covers 13 residues. V was cut by 5 bases and J by 4 bases, with 11 bases left in between. The CDR3 nucleotides are TGTGCCAGCAGCCCCTCCAGGGGAGAGACCCAGTACTTC. Translated: CASSPSRGETQYF.